Following are 5 T cell receptor delta chains from one sample sequenced in a study of gamma delta lymphoproliferative disorders and STAT genes. The receptor sequences were amplified from genomic DNA of peripheral blood mononuclear cells. TCRdb reapplied CATT to the multiplex PCR reads. The table lists roughly 540 delta-chain clones, roughly 2% of them singletons. Sequencing was performed on blood. These receptors were collected from a human donor in good health.

This clone was detected a few times. This is likely an artifact of a read error, given a far larger clone one base away. The limits of the CDR3 on the DNA are not certain, so only TCRdb's listed CDR3 is given. Other DNA variants within this sample encode the same CDR3. The rearrangement uses TRAV29/DV5 and TRDJ3; the table's TRDD3 call for D was not verified on the DNA. The CDR3 numbers 30 amino acids, ends counted. The germline CDR1 and CDR2 sequences are NSMFDY and ISSIKDK. The CDR3 spells CSVLLCSKSRSCLELNGGPRSSWDTRQMFF.

Points on this clone: The protein given by TCRdb reflects a much larger clone and differs at residue 4 from this DNA's translation, likely from a read error; the protein shown is the DNA's translation. This chain connects TRDV1 to TRDJ1, with D possibly TRDD3 on 5 matching bases. The CDR3 length is 20 residues. Germline V lookup: CDR1 TSWWSYY, CDR2 QGS. The CDR3, as DNA: TGTGCTCTTAGGGATCCCCGCCTCCCCGGTTGGGGTAGAGGGCATGTTAAACTCATCTTT. It codes for CALRDPRLPGWGRGHVKLIF.

In regard to this clone: The TCRdb protein, from a much larger clone, departs from this DNA's translation at residue 9, likely by read error; the protein shown derives from the DNA. Other DNA sequences in this sample translate to the same CDR3. The V call is TRDV2, the J call TRDJ1; 8 bases fit TRDD3. Germline loops: CDR1 GEAIGNYY, CDR2 EKD. This CDR3 contains 19 residues. CDR3 amino acids: CACDTLLGVTRSNTDKLIF. The CDR3 DNA reads TGTGCCTGCGACACCTTACTGGGGGTTACGCGTAGTAACACCGATAAACTCATCTTT.

About this clone: The protein held in TCRdb is that of a much larger clone and does not match this DNA's translation at residue 11, likely because of a read error; the protein shown is translated from the DNA. The chain joins TRDV2 to TRDJ3; the match to TRDD3 covers 8 bases. Germline lookup yields CDR1 GEAIGNYY and CDR2 EKD. The J segment lost 2 bases and the V segment lost 0 bases, leaving 8 bases of the junction unmatched. The CDR3 extends over 19 amino acids. The CDR3: CACDTGYWGGAWDTRQMFF. CDR3 DNA sequence: TGTGCCTGTGACACCGGATACTGGGGGGGTGCCTGGGACACCCGACAGATGTTTTTC.

This clone was found a few times. The mismatch at residue 11 between this DNA's translation and the TCRdb protein of a much larger clone likely reflects a read error; the protein shown is translated from the DNA. This sequence joins TRDV1 and TRDJ2, with 8 bases lining up with TRDD3. Germline V gene lookup returns CDR1 TSWWSYY and CDR2 QGS. The CDR3 loop spans 24 amino acids. Trimming took 0 bases from V and 2 from J; bases not matched to a gene: 26. The chain's CDR3 is CALGELTRSPIYWGLTPLTAQLFF. In nucleotides, the CDR3 is TGTGCTCTTGGGGAACTTACCCGCTCCCCTATTTACTGGGGGTTGACACCCTTGACAGCACAACTCTTCTTT.